This T cell receptor (beta chain) came from a study of T cells in Graves' hyperthyroidism and ophthalmopathy. This CDR3 is 14 amino acids long. Trimming cost V 5 bases and J 6 bases; bases outside gene matches: 9. Germline loops: CDR1 SGHTA, CDR2 FQGTGA. There were TCR beta CDR3 regions amplified from RNA transcripts. The HTBI primer set was used in a first-round RT-PCR of the TCR CDR3. One entry per CDR3 protein, called by TCRdb with MiXCR from the multiplex PCR reads. Of approximately 400,000 distinct CDR3 sequences in the sample, more than 11% were seen once. The hyperthyroidism patients had all been newly diagnosed, and their disease duration was under 2 months. Their ages ranged from 18 to 65 years.

The sequencing input was blood. This TCR was sampled from a woman in her sixties or seventies with Graves' hyperthyroidism. J is TRBJ2-7 and V is TRBV7-3, with 8 bases matching TRBD1. In DNA, the CDR3 is TGTGCCAGCAGCCTCGGGACAGGTTGGGGCGAGCAGTACTTC. It yields the protein CASSLGTGWGEQYF.